This T cell receptor beta chain is drawn from a study of blood T cell repertoires in COVID-19. Whole-study context: The samples span acute and convalescent COVID-19 from the United States, Italy and Spain. The cDNA or gDNA used as material had been derived from T cells, B-cell-depleted T cells, or PBMCs.

The CDR3 loop spans 16 amino acids. V gave up 1 base and J gave up 2 bases, with 10 bases separating them. Germline CDR1 SGHRS, CDR2 YFSETQ. Study processing details: For nucleated cells, counts were estimated from reference gene primer amplification. Data came from immunoSEQ multiplex PCR; TCRdb stores just in-frame clones and leaves some out. That table supplies the V and J calls and clone size; D and trimming were determined from the DNA. The profile shows about 58,000 clones, about 90% of them singletons. The source is a man aged 55 to 70 with acute or convalescent COVID-19. The chain recombines TRBV5-1 with TRBJ2-6; D uncertain. The sample consisted of peripheral blood. DNA for the CDR3: TGCGCCAGCAGCTTGCACAATTCCCCTGGGGCCAACGTCCTGACTTTC. Amino acid sequence: CASSLHNSPGANVLTF.